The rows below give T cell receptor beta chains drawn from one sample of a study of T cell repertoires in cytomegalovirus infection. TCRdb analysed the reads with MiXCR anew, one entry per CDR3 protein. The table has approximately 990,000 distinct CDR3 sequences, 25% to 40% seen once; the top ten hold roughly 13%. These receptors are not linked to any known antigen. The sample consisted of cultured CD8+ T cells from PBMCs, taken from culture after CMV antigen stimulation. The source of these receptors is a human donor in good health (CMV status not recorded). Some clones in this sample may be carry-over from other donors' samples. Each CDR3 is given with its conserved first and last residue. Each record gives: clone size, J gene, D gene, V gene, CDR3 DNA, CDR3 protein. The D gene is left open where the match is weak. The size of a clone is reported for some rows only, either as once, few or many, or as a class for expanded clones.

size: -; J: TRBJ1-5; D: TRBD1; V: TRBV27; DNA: TGTGCCAGCAGTTTATATGCAGGGGGTAATAGCAATCAGCCCCAGCATTTT; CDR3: CASSLYAGGNSNQPQHF
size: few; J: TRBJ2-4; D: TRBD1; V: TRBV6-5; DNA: TGTGCCAGCAGTTACTCATCCCCCCAGGGGGTAAACATTCAGTACTTC; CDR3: CASSYSSPQGVNIQYF
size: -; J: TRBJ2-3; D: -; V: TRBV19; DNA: TGTGCCACTCAAATGATGTCAGGGGGCACAGATACGCAGTATTTT; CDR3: CATQMMSGGTDTQYF
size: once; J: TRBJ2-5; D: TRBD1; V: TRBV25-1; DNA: TGTGCCAGCAGTGATAAGGGGGCCCGGCGAGAGACCCAGTACTTC; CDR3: CASSDKGARRETQYF
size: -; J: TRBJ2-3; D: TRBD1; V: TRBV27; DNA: TGTGCCAGCAGTTTGTACAGGGGGCGCGGAGATACGCAGTATTTT; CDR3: CASSLYRGRGDTQYF
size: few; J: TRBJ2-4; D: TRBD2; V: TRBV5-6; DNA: TGTGCCAGCAGCGGGGGGGGACCGCACATTCAGTACTTC; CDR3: CASSGGGPHIQYF
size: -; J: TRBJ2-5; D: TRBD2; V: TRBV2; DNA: TGTGCCAGCAGAGGGACTAGCGGGGGGGCCGAAGAGACCCAGTACTTC; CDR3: CASRGTSGGAEETQYF
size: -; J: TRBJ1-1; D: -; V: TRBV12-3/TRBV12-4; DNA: TGTGCCAGCAGTAAAGAGTGGGGGAAAGCTTTCTTT; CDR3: CASSKEWGKAFF
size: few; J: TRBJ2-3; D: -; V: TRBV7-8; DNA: TGTGCCAGCAGCTTAGTAACGGGTCCAGATACGCAGTATTTT; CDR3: CASSLVTGPDTQYF
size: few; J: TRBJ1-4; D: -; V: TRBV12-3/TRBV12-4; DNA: TGTGCCAGCAAAGAAAATGAAAAACTGTTTTTT; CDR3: CASKENEKLFF
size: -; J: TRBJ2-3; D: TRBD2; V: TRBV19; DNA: TGTGCCACCGCGGGGGTTAGCACAGATACGCAGTATTTT; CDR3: CATAGVSTDTQYF
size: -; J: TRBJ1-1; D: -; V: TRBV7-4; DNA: TGTGCCAGCAGCCCAAAGGGACGGACGGAAGCTTTCTTT; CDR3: CASSPKGRTEAFF
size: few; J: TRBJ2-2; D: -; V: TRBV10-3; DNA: TGTGCCATCAGTGTACCGGGACGGAACACCGGGGAGCTGTTTTTT; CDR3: CAISVPGRNTGELFF
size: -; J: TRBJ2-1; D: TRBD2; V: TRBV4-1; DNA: TGCGCCAGCAGCCAAAGCCAGCGGGGGGGGTACAATGAGCAGTTCTTC; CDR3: CASSQSQRGGYNEQFF